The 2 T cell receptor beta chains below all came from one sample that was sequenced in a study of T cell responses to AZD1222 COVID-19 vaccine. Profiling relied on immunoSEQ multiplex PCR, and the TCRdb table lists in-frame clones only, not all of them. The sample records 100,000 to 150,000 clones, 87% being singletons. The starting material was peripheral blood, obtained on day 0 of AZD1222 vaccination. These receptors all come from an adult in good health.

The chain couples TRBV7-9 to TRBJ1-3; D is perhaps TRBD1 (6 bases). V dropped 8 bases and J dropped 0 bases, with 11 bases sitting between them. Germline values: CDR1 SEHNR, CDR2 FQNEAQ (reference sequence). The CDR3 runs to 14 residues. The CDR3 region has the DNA TGTGCCAGCCGGGACACGGTCTCTGGAAACACCATATATTTT. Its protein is CASRDTVSGNTIYF. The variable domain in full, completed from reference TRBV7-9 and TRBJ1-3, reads DTGVSQNPRHKITKRGQNVTFRCDPISEHNRLYWYRQTLGQGPEFLTYFQNEAQLEKSRLLSDRFSAERPKGSFSTLEIQRTEQGDSAMYLCASRDTVSGNTIYFGEGSWLTVV.

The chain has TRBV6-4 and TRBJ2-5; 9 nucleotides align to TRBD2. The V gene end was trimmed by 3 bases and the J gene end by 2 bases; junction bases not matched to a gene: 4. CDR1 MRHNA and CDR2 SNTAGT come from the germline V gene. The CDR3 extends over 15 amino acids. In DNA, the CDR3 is TGTGCCAGCAGTGAGGTAGCGGGGGAGCAAGAGACCCAGTACTTC. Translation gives CASSEVAGEQETQYF.